Listed here are 11 T cell receptor beta chains from one sample, sequenced in a study of cytomegalovirus exposure and HLA in healthy donors. The primer mix had 60 Vbeta and 13 Jbeta primers. Sequencing used immunoSEQ multiplex PCR; TCRdb keeps in-frame clones, though not all of them. Of 150,000 to 200,000 clones in the sample, roughly four fifths were seen once. Material for sequencing was PBMCs. These receptors were taken from a woman younger than 35 in good health and CMV-seronegative.

The V and J genes are TRBV5-1 and TRBJ2-7; 9 positions agree with TRBD2. CDR1 is SGHRS and CDR2 is YFSETQ in the germline V gene. The CDR3 totals 17 residues. The J segment lost 2 bases and the V segment lost 4 bases, leaving 13 bases of the junction unmatched. In DNA, the CDR3 is TGCGCCAGCAGCATCTCGGATAGCGGGGGTACCCCCTACGAGCAGTACTTC. The encoded protein is CASSISDSGGTPYEQYF.

The rearrangement links TRBV15 to TRBJ2-7; D might be TRBD1 (6 bases). The germline V and J ends were trimmed by 0 bases and 4 bases, with 13 bases remaining between them. The CDR3 has 15 amino acids. Germline V CDR1 and CDR2: LNHNV, YYDKDF (reference sequence). The CDR3 loop is CATSRETGHGYEQYF. The CDR3 DNA follows: TGTGCCACCAGCAGAGAAACAGGGCACGGTTACGAGCAGTACTTC.

The table lists this clone with a few counts. V and J are TRBV4-1 and TRBJ1-1, with D unclear. V was trimmed by 0 bases and J by 11 bases, leaving 19 bases between them. Germline V gene data show CDR1 as MGHRA and CDR2 as YSYEKL. This CDR3 is 15 amino acids long. The CDR3 here is CASSQDSSLTVAAFF. CDR3 bases: TGCGCCAGCAGCCAAGATAGTAGTCTTACAGTCGCCGCTTTCTTT.

The V call is TRBV6-1, the J call TRBJ2-7; maybe TRBD2 (5 bases). The ends were cut back, 2 bases at V and 2 bases at J, with 7 bases in the middle. Germline CDR1 reads MNHNS; CDR2 reads SASEGT. This CDR3 comprises 13 residues. CDR3: CASSEWRTYEQYF. CDR3 DNA sequence: TGTGCCAGCAGTGAATGGAGGACCTACGAGCAGTACTTC.

CDR3 loop: CASSGAGAFQETQYF. CDR3 sequence (DNA): TGTGCCAGCAGCGGGGCAGGGGCCTTTCAAGAGACCCAGTACTTC. The rearrangement joins TRBV7-3 to TRBJ2-5; TRBD1 might be the D (6 bases). The CDR3 extends over 15 amino acids. The germline CDR1 and CDR2 sequences are SGHTA and FQGTGA. Trimming pared 5 bases from V and 2 bases from J, leaving 15 bases between.

The rearrangement uses TRBV28 and TRBJ1-2; D perhaps matches TRBD1 (6 bases). Deletions cut 1 base from V and 4 bases from J, with 16 bases between. In germline, CDR1 is MDHEN, CDR2 SYDVKM. This CDR3 comprises 16 residues. The CDR3: CASSLSAGGRIYGYTF. CDR3 coding DNA: TGTGCCAGCAGTTTATCGGCGGGGGGCCGGATCTATGGCTACACCTTC.

The chain is built from TRBV6-5 and TRBJ2-7, with 10 bases matching TRBD1. This CDR3 has 15 amino acids. CDR1 and CDR2 from the germline V gene are MNHEY and SVGAGI. The J segment lost 7 bases and the V segment lost 0 bases, leaving 6 bases of the junction unmatched. In DNA form, the CDR3 reads TGTGCCAGCAGTTACTCAGGGACAGGGGTACGGGAGCAGTACTTC. Residues: CASSYSGTGVREQYF.

The chain carries TRBV27 and TRBJ1-2; 9 bases match TRBD1. V was pared by 6 bases and J by 8 bases, with 7 bases of the junction left unmatched. The CDR3 extends over 13 amino acids. The V gene's germline CDR1 is MNHEY and CDR2 SMNVEV (reference sequence). The chain's CDR3 is CASSPGQGTGYTF. CDR3 DNA sequence: TGTGCCAGCAGCCCAGGACAGGGGACGGGCTACACCTTC.

The genes are TRBV28 and TRBJ2-3; 7 positions agree with TRBD1. V lost 2 bases to trimming and J lost 9 bases; unmatched junction nucleotides: 8. This CDR3 region has 14 residues. The V gene's germline CDR1 is MDHEN and CDR2 SYDVKM. CDR3 residues: CASSLRGGADTQYF. In DNA, the CDR3 is TGTGCCAGCAGTTTAAGAGGGGGCGCGGACACGCAGTATTTT.

This chain's CDR3 is CASSSRPQGYSGNTIYF. The CDR3 DNA sequence: TGTGCCAGCAGCTCCCGTCCCCAGGGGTACTCTGGAAACACCATATATTTT. V and J are TRBV7-9 and TRBJ1-3; weak D call: TRBD1 (6 bases). V lost 4 bases, J lost 0 bases, and 16 bases lay in between. Germline CDR1 is SEHNR and CDR2 is FQNEAQ (reference sequence). The CDR3 runs to 17 residues.

The chain has TRBV18 and TRBJ1-1; D unresolved. Trimming took 3 bases from V and 1 from J, leaving 3 bases between them. The germline V gene has CDR1 KGHSH and CDR2 LQKENI. This CDR3 region has 12 residues. The CDR3 DNA is TGTGCCAGCTCACCCTGGAACACTGAAGCTTTCTTT. It is translated as CASSPWNTEAFF.